The present TCR beta chain was sequenced within a study of neurological immune-mediated disorders. Germline loops: CDR1 DFQATT, CDR2 SNEGSKA (reference sequence). This CDR3 comprises 14 residues. The ends lost 5 bases at V and 7 bases at J; junction bases unmatched: 10. TCRdb ran MiXCR on the 5' RACE reads and lists one entry per CDR3 protein. The repertoire holds tens of thousands of distinct CDR3 sequences, with about 6% as singletons. The material sequenced was CD4+ T cells from blood. The rearrangement joins TRBV20-1 to TRBJ2-3; 9 nucleotides align to TRBD2. The receptor comes from a woman in her thirties or forties in good health. CDR3 region: CSAETSGRLNTQYF. The CDR3, as DNA: TGCAGTGCTGAGACTAGCGGAAGACTAAATACGCAGTATTTT.